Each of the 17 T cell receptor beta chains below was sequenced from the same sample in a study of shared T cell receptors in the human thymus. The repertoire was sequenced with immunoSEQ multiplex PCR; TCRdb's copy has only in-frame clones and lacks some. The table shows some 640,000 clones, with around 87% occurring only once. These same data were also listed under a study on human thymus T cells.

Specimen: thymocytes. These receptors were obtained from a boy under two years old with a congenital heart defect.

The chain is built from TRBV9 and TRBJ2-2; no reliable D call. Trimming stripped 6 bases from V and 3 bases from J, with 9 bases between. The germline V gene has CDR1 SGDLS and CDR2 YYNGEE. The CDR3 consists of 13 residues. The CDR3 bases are TGTGCCAGCACCCCCCTCTACACCGGGGAGCTGTTTTTT. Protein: CASTPLYTGELFF.

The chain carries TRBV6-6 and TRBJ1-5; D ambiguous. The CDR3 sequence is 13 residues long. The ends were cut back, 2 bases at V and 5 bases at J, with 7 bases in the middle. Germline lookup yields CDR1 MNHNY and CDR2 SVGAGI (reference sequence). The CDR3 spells CASSYKRDQPQHF. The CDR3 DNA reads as TGTGCCAGCAGTTACAAGAGGGATCAGCCCCAGCATTTT.

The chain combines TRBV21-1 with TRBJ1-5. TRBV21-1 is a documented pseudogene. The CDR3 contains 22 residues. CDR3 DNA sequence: TGTGCCAGCAGCAAAGATTTGAGCCCCGCGGGGGGCAGTTGCGCCTTAAATCAGCCCCAGCATTTT. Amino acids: CASSKDLSPAGGSCALNQPQHF.

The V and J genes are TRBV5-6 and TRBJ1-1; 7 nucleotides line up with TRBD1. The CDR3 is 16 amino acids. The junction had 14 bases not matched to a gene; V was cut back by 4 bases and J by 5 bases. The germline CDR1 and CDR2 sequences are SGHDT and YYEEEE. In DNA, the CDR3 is TGTGCCAGCAGCCCGAGAGGGGGCGCTGAGAGAACTGAAGCTTTCTTT. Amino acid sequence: CASSPRGGAERTEAFF.

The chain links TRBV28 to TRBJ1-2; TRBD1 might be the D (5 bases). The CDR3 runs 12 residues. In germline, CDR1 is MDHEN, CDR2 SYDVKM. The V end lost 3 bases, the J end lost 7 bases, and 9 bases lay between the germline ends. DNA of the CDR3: TGTGCCAGCAGTTTCAGGGTTGCTGGCTACACCTTC. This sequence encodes CASSFRVAGYTF.

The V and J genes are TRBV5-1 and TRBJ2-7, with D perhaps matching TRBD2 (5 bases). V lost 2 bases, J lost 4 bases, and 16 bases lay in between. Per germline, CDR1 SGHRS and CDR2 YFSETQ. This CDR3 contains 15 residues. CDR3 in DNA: TGCGCCAGCAGCTTTGGACTGGAGGACCTTTACGAGCAGTACTTC. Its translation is CASSFGLEDLYEQYF.

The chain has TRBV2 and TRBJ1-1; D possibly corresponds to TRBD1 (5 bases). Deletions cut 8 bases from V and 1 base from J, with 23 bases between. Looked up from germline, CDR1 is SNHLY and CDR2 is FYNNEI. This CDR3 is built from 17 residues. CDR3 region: CASWYPTGTFSNTEAFF. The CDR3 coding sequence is TGTGCCAGCTGGTACCCTACAGGAACTTTCTCGAACACTGAAGCTTTCTTT.

CDR3 coding DNA: TGTGCCACCAGCGGGCTTAACACTGAAGCTTTCTTT. This gives the protein CATSGLNTEAFF. The chain is built from TRBV15 and TRBJ1-1, with unresolved D. Germline V CDR1 and CDR2: LNHNV, YYDKDF (reference sequence). Trimming cost V 5 bases and J 2 bases, with 6 bases left between them. This CDR3 is built from 12 residues.

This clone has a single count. CDR3 sequence reads: CASSLASYEQYF. The CDR3 DNA reads TGTGCCAGCAGCTTAGCATCCTACGAGCAGTACTTC. The V and J genes are TRBV13 and TRBJ2-7; D unresolved. CDR3 length: 12 residues. Trimming removed 1 base at V and 1 base at J, with 2 bases between. Germline CDR1 PRHDT, CDR2 FYEKMQ (reference sequence).

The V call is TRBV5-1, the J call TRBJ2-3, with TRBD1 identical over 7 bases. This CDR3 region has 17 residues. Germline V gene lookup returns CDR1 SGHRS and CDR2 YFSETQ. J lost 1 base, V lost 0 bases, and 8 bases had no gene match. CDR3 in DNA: TGCGCCAGCAGCTTGGCTAGGGGGCCGGCTGGCACAGATACGCAGTATTTT. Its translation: CASSLARGPAGTDTQYF.

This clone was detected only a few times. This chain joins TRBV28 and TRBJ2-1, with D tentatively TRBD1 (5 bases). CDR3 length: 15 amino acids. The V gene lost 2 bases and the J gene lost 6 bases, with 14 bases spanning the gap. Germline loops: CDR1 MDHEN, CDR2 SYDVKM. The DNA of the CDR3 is TGTGCCAGCAGTTTACCAGGGCACTACTGCAATGAGCAGTTCTTC. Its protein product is CASSLPGHYCNEQFF.

This CDR3 reads CASSLAQGLYEQYF. The CDR3 DNA is TGCGCCAGCAGCTTGGCCCAGGGCCTCTACGAGCAGTACTTC. The chain is built from TRBV5-1 and TRBJ2-7, with a possible D match to TRBD1 (5 bases). V dropped 0 bases and J dropped 3 bases, with 10 bases sitting between them. Per germline, CDR1 SGHRS and CDR2 YFSETQ. The CDR3 is made up of 14 amino acids.

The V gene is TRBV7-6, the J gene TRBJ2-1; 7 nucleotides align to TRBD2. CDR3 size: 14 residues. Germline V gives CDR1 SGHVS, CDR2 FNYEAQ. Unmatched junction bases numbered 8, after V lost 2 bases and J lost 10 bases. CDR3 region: CASSLTQSGIEQFF. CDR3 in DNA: TGTGCCAGCAGCTTAACACAGAGCGGGATAGAGCAGTTCTTC.

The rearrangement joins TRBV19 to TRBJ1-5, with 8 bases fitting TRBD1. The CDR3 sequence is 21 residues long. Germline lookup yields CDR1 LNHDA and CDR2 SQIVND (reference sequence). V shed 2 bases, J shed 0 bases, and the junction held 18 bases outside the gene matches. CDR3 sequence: CASSIIRPTPTGGHSNQPQHF. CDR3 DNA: TGTGCCAGTAGTATAATCCGTCCGACACCCACAGGGGGACATAGCAATCAGCCCCAGCATTTT.

The CDR3 here is CASSDRSPNAGSYEQYF. In nucleotides, the CDR3 is TGTGCCAGCAGCGACCGTTCCCCAAATGCGGGCTCCTACGAGCAGTACTTC. V usage is TRBV11-3 and J usage is TRBJ2-7; the D gene is possibly TRBD2 (5 bases). The CDR3 sequence is 17 residues long. With 5 bases removed from V and 0 bases from J, the gap between germline ends came to 20 bases. Germline values: CDR1 SGHNT, CDR2 YENEEA.

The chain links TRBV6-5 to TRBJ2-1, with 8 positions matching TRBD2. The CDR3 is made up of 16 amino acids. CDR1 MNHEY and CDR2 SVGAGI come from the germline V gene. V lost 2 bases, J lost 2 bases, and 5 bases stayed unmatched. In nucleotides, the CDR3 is TGTGCCAGCAGTTACGGTAGCGGGACCCCCTACAATGAGCAGTTCTTC. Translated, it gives CASSYGSGTPYNEQFF.

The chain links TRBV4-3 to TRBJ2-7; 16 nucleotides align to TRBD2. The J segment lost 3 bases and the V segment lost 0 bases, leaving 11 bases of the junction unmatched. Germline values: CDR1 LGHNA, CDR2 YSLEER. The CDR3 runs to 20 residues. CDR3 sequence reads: CASSQEVGLAGGPTFYEQYF. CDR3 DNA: TGCGCCAGCAGCCAAGAAGTGGGACTAGCGGGAGGGCCGACCTTCTACGAGCAGTACTTC.